A single sample is the source of the 17 T cell receptor beta chains below, sequenced in a study of response to subunit inactivated influenza vaccine. MiXCR was run by TCRdb on the RT-PCR reads, yielding one entry per CDR3 protein. The sample yields hundreds of thousands of distinct CDR3 sequences, approximately 14% seen once. The sample was PBMCs from blood, taken less than 13 days after vaccination. The receptors were gathered from a man in his forties or fifties who received an inactivated influenza vaccine.

This chain uses TRBV9 with TRBJ2-1; perhaps D is TRBD1 or TRBD2 (5 bases each). The CDR3 has 16 amino acids. Per germline, CDR1 SGDLS and CDR2 YYNGEE. V dropped 3 bases and J dropped 0 bases, with 13 bases sitting between them. The CDR3 loop reads CASSALGESSYNEQFF. The CDR3 DNA follows: TGTGCCAGCAGCGCCCTGGGGGAGAGCTCCTACAATGAGCAGTTCTTC.

This clonotype has a count of ten or more. The rearrangement uses TRBV12-3 or TRBV12-4 and TRBJ2-7, with no clear D. Trimming pared 7 bases from V and 3 bases from J, leaving 13 bases between. CDR3 length: 13 residues. CDR3 sequence: CASTLSSNYEQYF. The CDR3 nucleotides are TGTGCCAGCACCTTAAGCAGCAACTACGAGCAGTACTTC.

The rearrangement links TRBV4-2 to TRBJ2-3; 10 bases align to TRBD2. CDR3 size: 16 residues. CDR1 and CDR2 (germline): LGHNA, YNFKEQ. Trimming cost V 4 bases and J 3 bases; bases outside gene matches: 7. CDR3 sequence (DNA): TGTGCCAGCAGCCCGATAGCGGGAGGAATTACAGATACGCAGTATTTT. As protein: CASSPIAGGITDTQYF.

This clonotype was seen a few times. The gene calls are TRBV7-2 and TRBJ2-7; 7 positions match TRBD2. The CDR3 has 12 amino acids. V lost 8 bases and J lost 7; bases outside the gene matches: 8. In germline, CDR1 is SGHTA, CDR2 FQGNSA. The CDR3 loop is CASGPGGGEQYF. The DNA of the CDR3 is TGTGCCAGCGGCCCCGGGGGAGGGGAGCAGTACTTC.

J is TRBJ2-2 and V is TRBV27; D possibly corresponds to TRBD1 (6 bases). CDR3 length: 11 residues. Per the germline V gene, CDR1 is MNHEY and CDR2 is SMNVEV (reference sequence). V lost 8 bases to trimming and J lost 6 bases, with 7 bases between them. The CDR3 DNA follows: TGTGCCAGCTACAGGGCCGGGGAGCTGTTTTTT. This translates into CASYRAGELFF.

This clonotype was seen a handful of times. This chain links TRBV5-1 with TRBJ1-1, with a possible D match to TRBD1 (6 bases). The germline V gene has CDR1 SGHRS and CDR2 YFSETQ. With 3 bases removed from V and 3 bases from J, the gap between germline ends came to 15 bases. CDR3 size: 15 residues. DNA for the CDR3: TGCGCCAGCAGCTCCGGAGGGGGGGGCTACACTGAAGCTTTCTTT. Its translation is CASSSGGGGYTEAFF.

The rearrangement uses TRBV6-5 and TRBJ2-1; perhaps TRBD1 as D (6 bases). Trimming left V 4 bases short and J 0 bases short, with 16 bases between. The CDR3 covers 17 residues. CDR1 and CDR2 from the germline V gene are MNHEY and SVGAGI. This CDR3 is CASSSPGHKSSYNEQFF. The CDR3 DNA sequence: TGTGCCAGCAGTTCCCCGGGACATAAGAGCTCCTACAATGAGCAGTTCTTC.

This clonotype has a count of ten or more. This chain uses TRBV2 with TRBJ2-3; no reliable D call. Germline V gene sequence: CDR1 SNHLY, CDR2 FYNNEI. Trimming took off 8 bases at V and 11 bases at J, with 11 bases between the two ends. This CDR3 comprises 10 residues. CDR3 DNA sequence: TGTGCCAGCCAGTTAAGTAGGCAGTATTTT. Translated, it gives CASQLSRQYF.

This chain links TRBV20-1 with TRBJ2-5, with 11 bases aligning to TRBD2. Germline CDR1 reads DFQATT; CDR2 reads SNEGSKA (reference sequence). The CDR3 is made up of 15 amino acids. V shed 4 bases, J shed 4 bases, and the junction held 8 bases outside the gene matches. CDR3 amino acids: CSATSTSGGRETQYF. As DNA, the CDR3 is TGCAGTGCTACCTCCACTAGCGGGGGCCGAGAGACCCAGTACTTC.

This clonotype has only a few counts. The chain has TRBV10-2 and TRBJ2-1; D call uncertain. This CDR3 has 14 residues. Per germline, CDR1 WSHSY and CDR2 SAAADI. Trimming cost V 7 bases and J 0 bases, with 10 bases left between them. The CDR3 loop reads CASTPISSYNEQFF. CDR3 sequence (DNA): TGCGCCAGCACCCCTATCAGCTCCTACAATGAGCAGTTCTTC.

This chain uses TRBV5-1 with TRBJ1-1; TRBD1 matches at 7 bases. The CDR3 has 14 amino acids. J lost 2 bases, V lost 5 bases, and 6 bases had no gene match. Germline values: CDR1 SGHRS, CDR2 YFSETQ. The CDR3, as DNA: TGCGCCAGCAGACAGGGACAGTCAAACACTGAAGCTTTCTTT. Translating it yields CASRQGQSNTEAFF.

V and J are TRBV7-9 and TRBJ2-3; D uncertain. CDR3 length: 13 amino acids. The V gene lost 5 bases and the J gene lost 9 bases, with 15 bases spanning the gap. Germline V gene lookup returns CDR1 SEHNR and CDR2 FQNEAQ (reference sequence). The CDR3 protein is CASSTRYQITQYF. CDR3 nucleotide sequence: TGTGCCAGCAGCACTCGTTACCAGATCACGCAGTATTTT.

This clonotype was seen repeatedly, ten times or more. The chain has TRBV10-3 and TRBJ2-1, with 7 bases matching TRBD1. The CDR3 covers 14 residues. Germline values: CDR1 ENHRY, CDR2 SYGVKD. The V segment lost 6 bases and the J segment 2 bases; nucleotides outside the gene matches: 4. The DNA for the CDR3 is TGTGCCATCAGCCTACAGGGGACCTACAATGAGCAGTTCTTC. Encoded protein: CAISLQGTYNEQFF.

This clonotype was seen ten or more times. The chain carries TRBV7-9 and TRBJ1-2; 8 nucleotides line up with TRBD1. Germline loops: CDR1 SEHNR, CDR2 FQNEAQ (reference sequence). CDR3 length equals 15 residues. V was pared by 5 bases and J by 2 bases, with 7 bases of the junction left unmatched. The CDR3 here is CASSPGGALNYGYTF. In nucleotides, the CDR3 is TGTGCCAGCAGCCCAGGGGGCGCATTAAACTATGGCTACACCTTC.

This clonotype came up a few times. The chain joins TRBV7-2 to TRBJ2-7, with D uncertain. Germline CDR1 SGHTA, CDR2 FQGNSA. The CDR3 runs 14 residues. V lost 3 bases to trimming and J lost 4 bases, with 13 bases between them. This CDR3 is CASSLNPGPYEQYF. Here the CDR3 DNA reads TGTGCCAGCAGCTTGAACCCCGGGCCGTACGAGCAGTACTTC.

This chain connects TRBV6-1 to TRBJ2-7; 7 bases line up with TRBD1. This CDR3 has 15 amino acids. Germline CDR1 and CDR2: MNHNS and SASEGT. With V trimmed by 3 bases and J by 3 bases, 8 bases remained unmatched. DNA for the CDR3: TGTGCCAGCAGTGAGTTCGGGACAGACCGCTACGAGCAGTACTTC. Translated: CASSEFGTDRYEQYF.

Turning to this clonotype: The junction departs from the called germline gene at one end, perhaps through a read error. This chain connects TRBV10-3 to TRBJ2-2, with no clear D. Germline assignment: CDR1 ENHRY and CDR2 SYGVKD. The CDR3 is 16 amino acids. The CDR3 loop is CAIGESETTNTGELFF. CDR3 coding DNA: TGTGCCATCGGTGAGTCCGAGACAACGAACACCGGGGAGCTGTTTTTT.